These 9 T cell receptor beta chains were all obtained from the same sample, sequenced in a study of PD-1 blockade in mismatch repair-deficient tumors. The protocol was immunoSEQ multiplex PCR, while the TCRdb copy is restricted to in-frame clones and leaves out a portion. The table shows approximately 100,000 clones, with 82% occurring only once. The material sequenced was peripheral blood, taken approximately 35 weeks after starting pembrolizumab. The receptors originated from an adult with mismatch repair-deficient cancer.

The chain carries TRBV10-3 and TRBJ2-7; TRBD2 agrees at 7 bases. Germline loops: CDR1 ENHRY, CDR2 SYGVKD. V trimming: 3 bases; J trimming: 2 bases; junction bases outside the gene matches: 4. The CDR3 totals 14 residues. The CDR3 reads CAISDFGGAYEQYF. CDR3 nucleotide sequence: TGTGCCATCAGTGATTTTGGGGGGGCCTACGAGCAGTACTTC.

V and J are TRBV5-1 and TRBJ1-2; 8 bases are a match to TRBD1. The CDR3 is made up of 16 amino acids. CDR1 and CDR2 from the germline V gene are SGHRS and YFSETQ. The junction had 8 bases not matched to a gene; V was cut back by 0 bases and J by 4 bases. CDR3 nucleotides: TGCGCCAGCAGCTTGGGGGCAGACAGGGGAGGCTATGGCTACACCTTC. It specifies CASSLGADRGGYGYTF.

This clone was recorded once. The chain employs TRBV7-3 and TRBJ2-7; no definite D call. CDR1 and CDR2 (germline): SGHTA, FQGTGA. The CDR3 contains 12 residues. The V end lost 5 bases, the J end lost 3 bases, and 8 bases lay between the germline ends. The CDR3 nucleotides are TGTGCCAGCAGCCAGGATTACTACGAGCAGTACTTC. This translates into CASSQDYYEQYF.

The CDR3 nucleotides are TGCGCCAGCAGCCCCGTTTCATTAAGCAATTACTATGGCTACACCTTC. The encoded protein is CASSPVSLSNYYGYTF. The V gene is TRBV4-1, the J gene TRBJ1-2; unclear D gene. The CDR3 length is 16 residues. Per germline, CDR1 MGHRA and CDR2 YSYEKL. Trimming removed 4 bases from V and 3 bases from J, with 18 bases in between.

The gene calls are TRBV28 and TRBJ1-5; D uncertain. Germline-derived CDR1 and CDR2 are MDHEN and SYDVKM. The CDR3 is 15 amino acids. Trimming removed 7 bases at V and 2 bases at J, with 15 bases between. Here the CDR3 reads CASTPIRFGNQPQHF. CDR3 in DNA: TGTGCCAGCACCCCGATCCGCTTCGGCAATCAGCCCCAGCATTTT. The variable domain in full, with the rest retrieved from reference TRBV28 and TRBJ1-5, is DVKVTQSSRYLVKRTGEKVFLECVQDMDHENMFWYRQDPGLGLRLIYFSYDVKMKEKGDIPEGYSVSREKKERFSLILESASTNQTSMYLCASTPIRFGNQPQHFGDGTRLSIL.

J is TRBJ2-2 and V is TRBV5-4; 13 bases line up with TRBD2. Germline V lookup: CDR1 SGHNT, CDR2 YYREEE (reference sequence). The CDR3 consists of 18 residues. Unmatched junction bases numbered 8, after V lost 4 bases and J lost 2 bases. CDR3 DNA: TGTGCCAGCAGCCGAGGGACTAGCGGGACAATAAACACCGGGGAGCTGTTTTTT. Its translation is CASSRGTSGTINTGELFF.

This chain uses TRBV6-5 with TRBJ2-3; D perhaps matches TRBD2 (5 bases). From germline, CDR1 is MNHEY and CDR2 SVGAGI. The V end was cut by 3 bases, the J end by 2 bases, with 12 bases between. The CDR3 is made up of 15 amino acids. The DNA of the CDR3 is TGTGCCAGCAGTTATTCACCCGGGGACACAGATACGCAGTATTTT. Amino acid sequence: CASSYSPGDTDTQYF.

The chain links TRBV5-6 to TRBJ2-1; weak D call: TRBD1 (6 bases). Germline CDR1 and CDR2: SGHDT and YYEEEE. There are 15 residues in the CDR3. The germline V and J ends were trimmed by 0 bases and 7 bases, with 14 bases remaining between them. The CDR3 coding sequence is TGTGCCAGCAGCTTGGGGCAAACAGGGAAAAATGAGCAGTTCTTC. Residues: CASSLGQTGKNEQFF.

The rearrangement joins TRBV7-2 to TRBJ1-1; maybe TRBD1 (6 bases). V was shortened by 3 bases and J by 1 base, with 15 bases between the two germline ends. The germline CDR1 and CDR2 sequences are SGHTA and FQGNSA. The CDR3 sequence is 16 residues long. CDR3 DNA sequence: TGTGCCAGCAGCTTGGAATGGACAGTACAGAACACTGAAGCTTTCTTT. Translated: CASSLEWTVQNTEAFF.